This section outlines one T cell receptor (beta chain) sequence together with its context. The naive CD8 fraction comprised CD45RO-negative cells positively selected for CCR7 and excluded terminally differentiated effector memory CD45RA+ cells. Here immunoSEQ multiplex PCR was the method, and the copy in TCRdb shows in-frame clones only, minus some. This repertoire shows around 2.1 million clones, 93% found once; its top ten account for about 1.8%. The data stem from a study of shared clonotypes between healthy human individuals. Source material: naive CD8+ T cells from PBMCs. The TCR comes from a man aged 18 to 29 in good health. Some clones in this sample may be carry-over from other donors' samples.

The CDR3 spells CASSLLKEMNTEAFF. The CDR3 nucleotides read TGTGCCAGCAGCTTATTAAAGGAAATGAACACTGAAGCTTTCTTT. The rearrangement links TRBV7-9 to TRBJ1-1; D unclear. The CDR3 runs to 15 residues. Germline values: CDR1 SEHNR, CDR2 FQNEAQ (reference sequence). The germline V and J ends were trimmed by 2 bases and 0 bases, with 10 bases remaining between them.